This TCR beta chain was recovered during a study of cytomegalovirus exposure and HLA in healthy donors. This CDR3 region has 15 residues. With 0 bases removed from V and 5 bases from J, the gap between germline ends came to 14 bases. Germline CDR1 SGHRS, CDR2 YFSETQ. Regarding this clone: Its target is not known.

Study-wide results and caveats: One variant, a missense change in DCLRE1C, was linked in a later analysis to TCR beta V- and J-gene trimming.

Participants comprised healthy donors of bone marrow. Vbeta (60) and Jbeta (13) primers were used in the PCR. Data came from immunoSEQ multiplex PCR; TCRdb stores just in-frame clones and leaves some out. The repertoire holds about 170,000 clones, 65% to 85% seen once, with just over 4.5% in the top ten. Sequences were obtained from PBMCs. This TCR came from a woman aged 45-65 years in good health and CMV-seropositive. The chain joins TRBV5-1 to TRBJ1-2, with D perhaps TRBD1 (5 bases). CDR3 coding DNA: TGCGCCAGCAGCTTGGAAGGGGCGGCAGTTTATGGCTACACCTTC. Translated, it gives CASSLEGAAVYGYTF.